Sequencing of this TCR beta chain was carried out in a study of T cells expressing NK-cell markers. Scientists made TCR beta cDNA using 5'RACE template switching with UMIs. TCRdb re-called the 5' RACE reads and catalogs CDR3 proteins one per entry, DNA excluded. The specimen's table records 400,000 to 450,000 distinct CDR3 sequences. As concerns this clonotype: What it binds is unknown.

Study-wide findings and caveats: Where four donors were concerned, these clonotypes also led the CD3+CD56-NKG2C+ fraction.

CDR1 and CDR2 (germline): SGHRS, YFSETQ. The length of the CDR3 is 14 residues. This chain uses TRBV5-1 with TRBJ1-5; the TCRdb call, TRBD1, lacks DNA for checking. This receptor was taken from a woman aged 18-69 years in good health. The specimen sequenced was blood T cells: a sorted CD56 or NKG2C T cell subset, CD4+ or CD8+ T cells, or bulk PBMC T cells (not recorded which). CDR3 region: CASSPGTANQPQHF.